The 14 T cell receptor beta chains in this list originate from one sample, sequenced in a study of blood T cell repertoires in COVID-19. The method was immunoSEQ multiplex PCR; TCRdb's version includes in-frame clones alone and lacks a portion of them. The profile shows over 55,000 clones, approximately 82% of them singletons. Input material: peripheral blood. These receptors were taken from a man over 45 with active COVID-19.

The genes are TRBV5-8 and TRBJ1-2; TRBD1 aligns across 8 bases. V shed 3 bases, J shed 7 bases, and the junction held 5 bases outside the gene matches. Germline-derived CDR1 and CDR2 are SGHTS and YDEGEE. CDR3 length: 13 residues. CDR3 sequence: CASSWDRRGGYTF. DNA for the CDR3: TGTGCCAGCAGCTGGGACAGGAGGGGTGGCTACACCTTC.

The CDR3 DNA reads as TGCGCCAGCAGTGAGTCCGAACAGGGACCTGAGCAGTTCTTC. It specifies CASSESEQGPEQFF. This chain connects TRBV10-2 to TRBJ2-1, with D tentatively TRBD1 (6 bases). The V gene's germline CDR1 is WSHSY and CDR2 SAAADI. CDR3 length: 14 residues. V was pared by 0 bases and J by 9 bases, with 12 bases between.

The chain carries TRBV6-5 and TRBJ1-1, with 7 bases fitting TRBD1. This CDR3 is built from 13 residues. V shed 6 bases, J shed 6 bases, and the junction held 7 bases outside the gene matches. Germline V CDR1 and CDR2: MNHEY, SVGAGI. CDR3 sequence: CASRLQGMSEAFF. CDR3 DNA sequence: TGTGCCAGCAGACTACAGGGGATGTCTGAAGCTTTCTTT.

The gene calls are TRBV9 and TRBJ1-3; no definite D call. Trimming stripped 0 bases from V and 0 bases from J, with 10 bases between. CDR3 size: 16 residues. The germline V gene has CDR1 SGDLS and CDR2 YYNGEE. DNA for the CDR3: TGTGCCAGCAGCGTAGATGGCGGCTCCTCTGGAAACACCATATATTTT. Protein sequence: CASSVDGGSSGNTIYF.

This clone is labeled as medium-sized. The chain is built from TRBV15 and TRBJ1-6, with D unclear. Germline loops: CDR1 LNHNV, CDR2 YYDKDF (reference sequence). The CDR3 covers 17 residues. Trimming left V 4 bases short and J 3 bases short, with 16 bases between. The CDR3 nucleotides are TGTGCCACCAGCAAGTATACTGGTCGGTTCTATAATTCACCCCTCCACTTT. Protein sequence: CATSKYTGRFYNSPLHF.

V usage is TRBV6-2 or TRBV6-3 and J usage is TRBJ2-2; 11 positions match TRBD2. The junction had 2 bases not matched to a gene; V was cut back by 2 bases and J by 0 bases. The CDR3 has 17 amino acids. Germline CDR1 is MNHEY and CDR2 is SVGEGT. The CDR3 DNA is TGTGCCAGCAGTTACCTAGCGGGGGGCCCGAACACCGGGGAGCTGTTTTTT. Residues: CASSYLAGGPNTGELFF.

The chain is built from TRBV5-1 and TRBJ2-5; D perhaps matches TRBD2 (6 bases). Between the trimmed V and J ends, which lost 0 bases and 4 bases, there was a span of 10 bases. This CDR3 spans 14 amino acids. Looked up from germline, CDR1 is SGHRS and CDR2 is YFSETQ. The CDR3 DNA sequence: TGCGCCAGCAGCTTGGCCATGCGGGGAGAGACCCAGTACTTC. Encoded protein: CASSLAMRGETQYF.

The chain couples TRBV15 to TRBJ1-5, with 7 bases that match TRBD1. The junction had 13 bases not matched to a gene; V was cut back by 4 bases and J by 7 bases. The germline gives CDR1 LNHNV, CDR2 YYDKDF (reference sequence). This CDR3 comprises 16 residues. This CDR3 is CATSKESTGTGQPQHF. The CDR3 DNA is TGTGCCACCAGCAAAGAGTCGACAGGGACGGGGCAGCCCCAGCATTTT. Supplemented by reference TRBV15 and TRBJ1-5, the full variable domain reads DAMVIQNPRYQVTQFGKPVTLSCSQTLNHNVMYWYQQKSSQAPKLLFHYYDKDFNNEADTPDNFQSRRPNTSFCFLDIRSPGLGDTAMYLCATSKESTGTGQPQHFGDGTRLSIL.

The V call is TRBV28, the J call TRBJ2-3, with TRBD2 matching 9 bases. Germline CDR1 reads MDHEN; CDR2 reads SYDVKM. CDR3 length: 15 residues. Losses at the gene ends were 7 bases for V and 1 base for J; bases not matched to a gene: 6. CDR3 nucleotides: TGTGCCAGCATCCGGGCTAGCGGGGGCACAGATACGCAGTATTTT. It is translated as CASIRASGGTDTQYF.

This chain joins TRBV18 and TRBJ2-5, with TRBD2 identical over 16 bases. From germline, CDR1 is KGHSH and CDR2 LQKENI. V shed 3 bases and J 0 bases; nucleotides not matched to a gene: 4. This CDR3 spans 18 amino acids. In DNA form, the CDR3 reads TGTGCCAGCTCACCTCCGGGACTAGCGGGGGGGTACCAAGAGACCCAGTACTTC. Amino acids: CASSPPGLAGGYQETQYF.

The CDR3: CASSPGEISYEQYF. CDR3 nucleotides: TGTGCCAGCAGCCCCGGGGAAATTTCCTACGAGCAGTACTTC. V gene TRBV7-9 combines with J gene TRBJ2-7, with D perhaps TRBD2 (5 bases). V dropped 5 bases and J dropped 1 base, with 12 bases sitting between them. This CDR3 spans 14 amino acids. The germline CDR1 and CDR2 sequences are SEHNR and FQNEAQ (reference sequence).

The rearrangement links TRBV28 to TRBJ2-5, with a weak D call TRBD2 (6 bases). Per the germline V gene, CDR1 is MDHEN and CDR2 is SYDVKM. Between the trimmed V and J ends, which lost 11 bases and 5 bases, there was a span of 12 bases. The CDR3 runs to 11 residues. In DNA, the CDR3 is TGTGCCGGGTCGAGCGGGGAGACCCAGTACTTC. Translated: CAGSSGETQYF.

This clone was seen just once. This chain links TRBV4-1 with TRBJ2-3, with D perhaps matching TRBD2 (5 bases). This CDR3 has 16 amino acids. Trimming removed 0 bases at V and 0 bases at J, with 10 bases between. Germline CDR1 is MGHRA and CDR2 is YSYEKL. CDR3 sequence reads: CASSQDPSFSTDTQYF. For the CDR3, the DNA is TGCGCCAGCAGCCAAGACCCTAGCTTTAGCACAGATACGCAGTATTTT.

The chain couples TRBV3-1 (or the pseudogene TRBV3-2) to TRBJ1-1; D is ambiguous. Trimming took off 8 bases at V and 10 bases at J, with 14 bases between the two ends. Germline-derived CDR1 and CDR2 are LGHDT and YNNKEL (reference sequence). There are 11 residues in the CDR3. CDR3 nucleotide sequence: TGTGCCAGCGGAGGGCCCTTCGGAGCTTTCTTT. This encodes CASGGPFGAFF.